Below, 23 T cell receptor beta chains from the same sample are listed, as sequenced in a study of blood T cells in healthy people across ages. Sample-barcoded 5' priming and a J-beta primer mix drove a second PCR of about 7 to 12 cycles. TCRdb re-derived calls from the 5' RACE reads in MiXCR, one entry per CDR3 protein. The sample records some 940,000 distinct CDR3 sequences, about 29% being singletons. These same data were also listed under a study on T cells of mothers and their children.

The sample consisted of blood. The receptor source for this set is a woman aged 40-49 years in good health.

Of note for this clonotype: A much larger clone differs from this one at a single base, so this may be a read error. This rearrangement joins TRBV4-3 to TRBJ2-1; D remains unclear. The tail of the sequence fits TRBJ2-7 better, so the J call may be wrong. Germline V gene data show CDR1 as LGHNA and CDR2 as YSLEER. The CDR3 is made up of 12 amino acids. The CDR3 DNA follows: TGCGCCAGCAGCCATCTATACAATGAGCAGTACTTC. Protein product: CASSHLYNEQYF.

This clonotype was counted a few times. V usage is TRBV4-3 and J usage is TRBJ2-7, with 11 bases identical to TRBD1. V trimming: 0 bases; J trimming: 7 bases; junction bases outside the gene matches: 8. Germline values: CDR1 LGHNA, CDR2 YSLEER. The length of the CDR3 is 16 residues. The CDR3 nucleotides are TGCGCCAGCAGCCAAGATAGGGGGACAGGGGGTAGGGAGCAGTACTTC. Residues: CASSQDRGTGGREQYF.

This clonotype came up many times. Sequence at one end of the junction differs from germline and may be a read error. The chain is built from TRBV6-6 and TRBJ2-7, with 8 bases matching TRBD2. Germline V gene sequence: CDR1 MNHNY, CDR2 SVGAGI (reference sequence). CDR3 length: 16 amino acids. The CDR3 DNA follows: TGTGCCAGCAGTAACTCCGGACAGCGGGAGAGGGACGAGCAGTACTTC. Protein sequence: CASSNSGQRERDEQYF.

In its sample, this clonotype was seen a few times. The chain is built from TRBV15 and TRBJ2-4; no reliable D call. CDR3 size: 14 residues. V lost 3 bases, J lost 1 base, and 7 bases lay in between. Germline lookup yields CDR1 LNHNV and CDR2 YYDKDF (reference sequence). DNA for the CDR3: TGTGCCACCAGCAGGGCCGAGGCCAAAAACATTCAGTACTTC. This encodes CATSRAEAKNIQYF.

Concerning this clonotype: A read error may explain this, as a much larger clone is one base away. For the CDR3, the DNA is TGTGCCAGCAGGTTGAGGCGCTCCTACAATGAGCAGTTCTTC. It yields the protein CASRLRRSYNEQFF. The gene calls are TRBV27 and TRBJ2-1; D is unclear. Germline V gives CDR1 MNHEY, CDR2 SMNVEV (reference sequence). This CDR3 has 14 amino acids. With 6 bases removed from V and 0 bases from J, the gap between germline ends came to 9 bases.

The chain has TRBV20-1 and TRBJ1-1; 7 nucleotides align to TRBD1. The CDR3 sequence is 14 residues long. Germline loops: CDR1 DFQATT, CDR2 SNEGSKA (reference sequence). Trimming cost V 5 bases and J 3 bases; bases outside gene matches: 9. The CDR3: CSAPRQGLDTEAFF. Here the CDR3 DNA reads TGCAGTGCTCCCCGACAGGGATTGGACACTGAAGCTTTCTTT.

The rearrangement uses TRBV6-1 and TRBJ1-5; no firm D call. The CDR3 sequence is 16 residues long. V dropped 0 bases and J dropped 5 bases, with 14 bases sitting between them. The germline CDR1 and CDR2 sequences are MNHNS and SASEGT. The CDR3: CASSEAERAPYQPQHF. CDR3 in DNA: TGTGCCAGCAGTGAAGCGGAAAGGGCCCCCTATCAGCCCCAGCATTTT.

This clonotype has just a few counts. The chain couples TRBV20-1 to TRBJ1-2; D possibly corresponds to TRBD1 (6 bases). The V and J ends lost 0 bases and 8 bases respectively, with 10 bases between them. This CDR3 has 12 amino acids. Germline-derived CDR1 and CDR2 are DFQATT and SNEGSKA (reference sequence). The CDR3: CSAREQGGGYTF. The CDR3 DNA sequence: TGCAGTGCTAGAGAACAGGGAGGGGGCTACACCTTC.

Many counts were recorded for this clonotype. The V and J genes are TRBV20-1 and TRBJ2-1; TRBD2 matches at 9 bases. This CDR3 spans 15 amino acids. CDR1 is DFQATT and CDR2 is SNEGSKA in the germline V gene (reference sequence). The trim removed 0 bases at V and 5 bases at J, leaving 5 bases unmatched. Here the CDR3 DNA reads TGCAGTGCTAGAGACAGCGGGGGGCAAAACAATGAGCAGTTCTTC. Translating it yields CSARDSGGQNNEQFF.

The genes are TRBV20-1 and TRBJ1-2; D is perhaps TRBD1 (6 bases). Germline loops: CDR1 DFQATT, CDR2 SNEGSKA (reference sequence). This CDR3 spans 15 amino acids. The DNA of the CDR3 is TGCAGACAGGCAAAACCTAACAGGGAAAACTATGGCTACACCTTC. Its protein is CRQAKPNRENYGYTF.

This clonotype turned up a few times. A much bigger clone sits one base away, suggesting this may be a read error. V is TRBV9 and J is TRBJ2-4; 8 positions match TRBD1. This CDR3 spans 15 amino acids. Germline V gene lookup returns CDR1 SGDLS and CDR2 YYNGEE. The ends lost 4 bases at V and 13 bases at J; junction bases unmatched: 16. CDR3 loop: CASSIGTGSHNEQYF. The CDR3 coding sequence is TGTGCCAGCAGCATTGGGACAGGTTCCCACAATGAGCAGTACTTC.

The chain recombines TRBV11-1 with TRBJ2-1; 10 nucleotides line up with TRBD2. The V segment lost 1 base and the J segment 8 bases; nucleotides outside the gene matches: 5. The CDR3 loop spans 15 amino acids. CDR1 and CDR2 from the germline V gene are SGHAT and FQDESV (reference sequence). The CDR3 reads CASSLGTSGVDEQFF. DNA of the CDR3: TGTGCCAGCAGCTTAGGTACTAGCGGGGTTGATGAGCAGTTCTTC. Complete variable domain (other parts from reference TRBV11-1 and TRBJ2-1): EAEVAQSPRYKITEKSQAVAFWCDPISGHATLYWYRQILGQGPELLVQFQDESVVDDSQLPKDRFSAERLKGVDSTLKIQPAELGDSAMYLCASSLGTSGVDEQFFGPGTRLTVL.

In this sample, this clonotype turned up a few times. This chain links TRBV9 with TRBJ2-5, with D perhaps matching TRBD2 (6 bases). CDR1 and CDR2 from the germline V gene are SGDLS and YYNGEE. Between the trimmed V and J ends, which lost 0 bases and 4 bases, there was a span of 19 bases. The CDR3 covers 17 residues. The CDR3 DNA is TGTGCCAGCAGCGTAGATGTTCCGGGACGGGGGAGAGAGACCCAGTACTTC. Translation: CASSVDVPGRGRETQYF.

About this clonotype: A much larger clone lies one base from this, so it may be a read error. V gene TRBV29-1 combines with J gene TRBJ2-1, with D unresolved. Germline V CDR1 and CDR2: SQVTM, ANQGSEA. The V gene lost 5 bases and the J gene lost 10 bases, with 15 bases spanning the gap. CDR3 length equals 12 residues. CDR3 sequence reads: CSVTESSYEQFF. CDR3 coding DNA: TGCAGCGTTACTGAGAGCTCCTACGAGCAGTTCTTC.

The CDR3 DNA reads TGTGCCAGCAGTTACGAGAGGCGCTTCGGGGCCCTCCACTTT. This codes for CASSYERRFGALHF. The rearrangement links TRBV6-5 to TRBJ1-6; D is ambiguous. The CDR3 has 14 residues. Trimming cost V 2 bases and J 14 bases, with 16 bases left between them. CDR1 and CDR2 from the germline V gene are MNHEY and SVGAGI.

This clonotype was recorded many times. The chain has TRBV7-3 and TRBJ2-7; possibly TRBD2 for D (5 bases). The V end was cut by 2 bases, the J end by 1 base, with 12 bases between. The CDR3 sequence is 15 residues long. Looked up from germline, CDR1 is SGHTA and CDR2 is FQGTGA. The CDR3 reads CASSLLFRGSYEQYF. Written as DNA, the CDR3 is TGTGCCAGCAGCTTACTTTTTCGGGGTTCCTACGAGCAGTACTTC.

Worth noting for this clonotype: This clone may be a read error of a much larger clone one base away. It is likely a read error, because the conserved phenylalanine at the end of the CDR3 is missing. V is TRBV29-1 and J is TRBJ1-2; TRBD1 aligns across 7 bases. This CDR3 is 13 amino acids long. Losses at the gene ends were 2 bases for V and 8 bases for J; bases not matched to a gene: 8. Per the germline V gene, CDR1 is SQVTM and CDR2 is ANQGSEA. CDR3 DNA sequence: TGCAGCGTTGAATTGACAGGGCAAGGGGGCTACACCTGC. It is translated as CSVELTGQGGYTC.

Points on this clonotype: Compared with germline, one end of the junction differs, possibly owing to a read error. This chain connects TRBV3-1 to TRBJ2-1; 7 nucleotides match TRBD2. Germline CDR1 reads LGHDT; CDR2 reads YNNKEL (reference sequence). The CDR3 has 17 amino acids. The CDR3 spells CASSQGLLADTYNGQFF. The CDR3 bases are TGTGCCAGCAGCCAAGGCCTCCTAGCGGATACCTACAATGGGCAGTTCTTC.

This clonotype showed up just a few times. This chain connects TRBV6-5 to TRBJ2-5; tentatively, D is TRBD1 (6 bases). V lost 2 bases and J lost 4, with 20 bases in between. The CDR3 loop spans 17 amino acids. CDR1 is MNHEY, CDR2 SVGAGI, per germline. CDR3 DNA sequence: TGTGCCAGCAGTTACAACGTCCTGCAGGGGCCTTCAGAGACCCAGTACTTC. This encodes CASSYNVLQGPSETQYF.

This clonotype was observed a handful of times. The rearrangement uses TRBV7-9 and TRBJ2-3; D not resolved. The germline V gene has CDR1 SEHNR and CDR2 FQNEAQ (reference sequence). CDR3 length equals 15 residues. The germline V and J ends were trimmed by 3 bases and 2 bases, with 12 bases remaining between them. CDR3 DNA: TGTGCCAGCAGCTTTCGACGGCTATACACAGATACGCAGTATTTT. It yields the protein CASSFRRLYTDTQYF.

A note on this clonotype: One junction end does not reproduce the germline sequence, and a read error may be involved. V is TRBV7-2 and J is TRBJ2-5, with D unclear. Per the germline V gene, CDR1 is SGHTA and CDR2 is FQGNSA. The CDR3 runs 14 residues. This CDR3 reads CASGLRTIVETQYF. The CDR3 DNA sequence: TGTGCCAGCGGCTTACGGACGATTGTAGAGACCCAGTACTTC.

This clonotype came up once. The genes are TRBV6-1 and TRBJ2-5; tentative D call: TRBD1 (6 bases). This CDR3 contains 13 residues. V shed 5 bases and J shed 3 bases, with 10 bases lying between them. The germline gives CDR1 MNHNS, CDR2 SASEGT. CDR3 sequence (DNA): TGTGCCAGCAGTACGGGACAAGAAGAGACCCAGTACTTC. Encoded protein: CASSTGQEETQYF.

For the CDR3, the DNA is TGTGCCAGCACTCCGAGGGGGGGGGCCGAAAGTACGCAGTATTTT. Its protein is CASTPRGGAESTQYF. The rearrangement uses TRBV12-3 or TRBV12-4 and TRBJ2-3, with a tentative D call TRBD2 (7 bases). CDR3 length equals 15 residues. The V end lost 7 bases, the J end lost 8 bases, and 22 bases lay between the germline ends.